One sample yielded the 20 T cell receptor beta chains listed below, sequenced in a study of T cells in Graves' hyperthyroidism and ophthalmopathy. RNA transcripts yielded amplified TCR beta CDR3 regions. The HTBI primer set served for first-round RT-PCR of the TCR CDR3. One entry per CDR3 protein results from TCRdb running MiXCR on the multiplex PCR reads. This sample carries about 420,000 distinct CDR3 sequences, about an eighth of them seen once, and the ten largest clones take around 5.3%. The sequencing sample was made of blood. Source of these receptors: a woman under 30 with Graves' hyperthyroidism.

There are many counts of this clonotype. The DNA for the CDR3 is TGCAGTGCTAGGACAGGGACCCACCAAGAGACCCAGTACTTC. Protein sequence: CSARTGTHQETQYF. The chain joins TRBV20-1 to TRBJ2-5; 7 bases are a match to TRBD1. This CDR3 is 14 amino acids long. The V gene's germline CDR1 is DFQATT and CDR2 SNEGSKA (reference sequence). The junction had 4 bases not matched to a gene; V was cut back by 3 bases and J by 0 bases.

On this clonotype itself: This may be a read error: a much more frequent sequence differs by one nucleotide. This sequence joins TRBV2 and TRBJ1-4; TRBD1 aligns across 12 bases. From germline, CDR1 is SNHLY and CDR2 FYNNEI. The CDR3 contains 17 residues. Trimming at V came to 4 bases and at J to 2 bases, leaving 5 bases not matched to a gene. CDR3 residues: CASSAGTGGSTNEKLFF. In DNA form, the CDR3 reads TGTGCCAGCAGTGCCGGGACAGGGGGCTCCACTAATGAAAAACTGTTTTTT.

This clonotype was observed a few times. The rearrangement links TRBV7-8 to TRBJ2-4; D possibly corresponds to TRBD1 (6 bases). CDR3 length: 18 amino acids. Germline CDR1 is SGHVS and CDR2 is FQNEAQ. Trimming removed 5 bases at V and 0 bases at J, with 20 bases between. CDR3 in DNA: TGTGCCAGCAGCCTTATACAGGGTTCGGCCCTAGCCAAAAACATTCAGTACTTC. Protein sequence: CASSLIQGSALAKNIQYF.

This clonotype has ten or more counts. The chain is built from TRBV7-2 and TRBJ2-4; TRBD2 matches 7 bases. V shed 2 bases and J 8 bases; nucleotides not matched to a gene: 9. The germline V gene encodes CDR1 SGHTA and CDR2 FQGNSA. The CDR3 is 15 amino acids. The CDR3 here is CASSLFAGEGHIQYF. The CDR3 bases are TGTGCCAGCAGCTTATTTGCGGGAGAGGGGCACATTCAGTACTTC.

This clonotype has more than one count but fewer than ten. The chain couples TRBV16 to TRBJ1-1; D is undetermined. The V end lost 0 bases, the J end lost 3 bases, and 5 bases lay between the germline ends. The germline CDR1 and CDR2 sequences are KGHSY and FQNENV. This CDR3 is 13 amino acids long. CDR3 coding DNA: TGTGCCAGCAGCCAATCTCGGTACACTGAAGCTTTCTTT. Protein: CASSQSRYTEAFF.

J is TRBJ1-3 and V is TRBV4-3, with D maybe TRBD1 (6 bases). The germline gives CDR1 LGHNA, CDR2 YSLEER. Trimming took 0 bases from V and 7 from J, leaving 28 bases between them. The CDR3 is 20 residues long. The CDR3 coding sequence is TGCGCCAGCAGCCAAGATTGGTCGCGGTTGGCGTCACAGGGTTTTAACACCATATATTTT. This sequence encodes CASSQDWSRLASQGFNTIYF.

The CDR3 bases are TGTGCCAGCAGCCAACTAGCTCTGCCCGGGGAGCTGTTTTTT. As protein: CASSQLALPGELFF. The V call is TRBV6-4, the J call TRBJ2-2; the D gene is possibly TRBD2 (6 bases). The CDR3 runs to 14 residues. V gave up 6 bases and J gave up 6 bases, with 14 bases separating them. Germline CDR1 reads MRHNA; CDR2 reads SNTAGT.

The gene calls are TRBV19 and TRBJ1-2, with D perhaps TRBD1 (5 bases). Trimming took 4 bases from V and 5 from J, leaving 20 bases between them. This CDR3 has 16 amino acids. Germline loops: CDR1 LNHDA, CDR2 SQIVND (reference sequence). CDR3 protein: CASSTSPDIIWYGYTF. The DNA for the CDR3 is TGTGCCAGTAGTACTTCCCCGGACATCATTTGGTATGGCTACACCTTC.

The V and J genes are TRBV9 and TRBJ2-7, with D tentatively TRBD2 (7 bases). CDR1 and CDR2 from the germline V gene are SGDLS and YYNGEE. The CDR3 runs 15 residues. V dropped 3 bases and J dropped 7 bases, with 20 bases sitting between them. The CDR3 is CASSAGGGSGDEQYF. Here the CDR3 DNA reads TGTGCCAGCAGCGCCGGGGGCGGGAGTGGCGATGAGCAGTACTTC. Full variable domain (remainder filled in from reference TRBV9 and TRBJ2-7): DSGVTQTPKHLITATGQRVTLRCSPRSGDLSVYWYQQSLDQGLQFLIQYYNGEERAKGNILERFSAQQFPDLHSELNLSSLELGDSALYFCASSAGGGSGDEQYFGPGTRLTVT.

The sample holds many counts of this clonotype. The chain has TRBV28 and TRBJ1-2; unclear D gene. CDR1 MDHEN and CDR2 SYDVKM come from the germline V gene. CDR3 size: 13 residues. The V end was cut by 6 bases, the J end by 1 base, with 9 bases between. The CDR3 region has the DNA TGTGCCAGCAGATACGGGTTTAACTATGGCTACACCTTC. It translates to CASRYGFNYGYTF.

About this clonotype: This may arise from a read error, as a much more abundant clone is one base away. CDR3 sequence reads: CASSFSGQGGNTEAFF. The CDR3 nucleotides read TGTGCCAGCAGCTTTTCGGGACAGGGTGGAAACACTGAAGCTTTCTTT. The chain combines TRBV5-6 with TRBJ1-1; TRBD1 agrees at 9 bases. V was pared by 2 bases and J by 2 bases, with 7 bases of the junction left unmatched. The germline V gene has CDR1 SGHDT and CDR2 YYEEEE. The CDR3 runs 16 residues.

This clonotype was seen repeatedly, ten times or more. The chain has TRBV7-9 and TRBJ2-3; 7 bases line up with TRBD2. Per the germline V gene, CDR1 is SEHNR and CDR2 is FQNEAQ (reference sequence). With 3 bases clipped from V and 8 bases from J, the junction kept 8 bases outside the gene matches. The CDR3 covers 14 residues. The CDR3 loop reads CASSFWRESGTQYF. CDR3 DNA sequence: TGTGCCAGCAGCTTCTGGCGGGAGAGCGGTACGCAGTATTTT.

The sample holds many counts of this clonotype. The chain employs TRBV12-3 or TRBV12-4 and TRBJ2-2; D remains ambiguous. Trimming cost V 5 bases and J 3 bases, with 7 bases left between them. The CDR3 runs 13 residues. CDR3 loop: CASSVGHTGELFF. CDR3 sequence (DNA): TGTGCCAGCAGTGTTGGCCACACCGGGGAGCTGTTTTTT.

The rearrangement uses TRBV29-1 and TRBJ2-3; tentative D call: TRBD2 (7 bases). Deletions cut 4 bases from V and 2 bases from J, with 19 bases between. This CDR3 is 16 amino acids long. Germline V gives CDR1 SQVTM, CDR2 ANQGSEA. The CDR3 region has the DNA TGCAGCGTTGTAGGGGGGGCAGGTACCTCCACAGATACGCAGTATTTT. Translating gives CSVVGGAGTSTDTQYF.

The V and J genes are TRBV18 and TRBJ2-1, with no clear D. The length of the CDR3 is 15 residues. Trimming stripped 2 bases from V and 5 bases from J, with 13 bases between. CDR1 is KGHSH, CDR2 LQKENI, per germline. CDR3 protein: CASSPGSRFHNEQFF. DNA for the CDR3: TGTGCCAGCTCACCAGGATCTCGCTTTCACAATGAGCAGTTCTTC.

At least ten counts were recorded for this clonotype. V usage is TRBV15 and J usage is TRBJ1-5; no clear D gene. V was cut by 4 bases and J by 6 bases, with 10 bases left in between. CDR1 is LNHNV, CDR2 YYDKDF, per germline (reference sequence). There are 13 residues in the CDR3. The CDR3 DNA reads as TGTGCCACCAGCATCGGGAGGGTTCAGCCCCAGCATTTT. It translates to CATSIGRVQPQHF.

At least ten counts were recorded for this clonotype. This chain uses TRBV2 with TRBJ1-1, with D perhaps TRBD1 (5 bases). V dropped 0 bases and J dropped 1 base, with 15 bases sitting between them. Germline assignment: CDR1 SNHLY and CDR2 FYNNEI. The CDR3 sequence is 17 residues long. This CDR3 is CASSEALRQGRNTEAFF. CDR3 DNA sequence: TGTGCCAGCAGTGAAGCGCTTCGGCAGGGAAGGAACACTGAAGCTTTCTTT.

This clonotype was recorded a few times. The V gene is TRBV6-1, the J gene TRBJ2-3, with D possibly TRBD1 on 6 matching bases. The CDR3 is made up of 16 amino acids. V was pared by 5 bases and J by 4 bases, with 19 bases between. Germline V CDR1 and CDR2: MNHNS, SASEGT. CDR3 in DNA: TGTGCCAGCAGTCACCTCAGGGGTAAGGGGCCAGATACGCAGTATTTT. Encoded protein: CASSHLRGKGPDTQYF.

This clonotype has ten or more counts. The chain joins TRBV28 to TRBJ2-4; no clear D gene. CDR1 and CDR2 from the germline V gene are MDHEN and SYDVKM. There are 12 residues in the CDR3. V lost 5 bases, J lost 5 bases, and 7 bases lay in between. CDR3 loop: CASSPPQNIQYF. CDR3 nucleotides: TGTGCCAGCAGTCCCCCCCAAAACATTCAGTACTTC.

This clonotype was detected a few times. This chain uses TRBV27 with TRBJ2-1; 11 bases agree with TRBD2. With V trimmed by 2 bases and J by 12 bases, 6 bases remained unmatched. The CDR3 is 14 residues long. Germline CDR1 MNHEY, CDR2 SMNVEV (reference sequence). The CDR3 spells CASSLVAGGPVQFF. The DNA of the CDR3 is TGTGCCAGCAGTTTAGTAGCGGGAGGGCCTGTGCAGTTCTTC.